This passage covers 20 T cell receptor beta chains from one sample sequenced in a study of T cells in Graves' hyperthyroidism and ophthalmopathy (dated by TCRdb to the late 2010s). The library was built by means of multiplex PCR. This sample was sequenced with an Illumina HiSeq 2000. The TCR beta CDR3 regions were amplified from the RNA transcripts. The first round of RT-PCR for the TCR CDR3 was performed with the HTBI primer set and the Qiagen OneStep RT-PCR kit. TCRdb reprocessed the public reads (quality trimming at Q25 with fastp, clone calling with MiXCR) and kept in-frame beta chains. For every CDR3 protein sequence, its rows merge into one entry that carries the most common genes and DNA. For this sample there are approximately 690,000 distinct CDR3 sequences; around 20% appear just once. The ten most abundant clones make up 34% of the sample. The sequenced sample consisted of blood. These receptors all stem from a man younger than 40 with Graves' ophthalmopathy.

The chain employs TRBV10-3 and TRBJ1-1; the D is unclear. With 10 bases removed from V and 1 base from J, the gap between germline ends came to 13 bases. CDR3 size: 13 residues. Germline CDR1 ENHRY, CDR2 SYGVKD. The CDR3 DNA is TGTGCCACCATGGCCAAGCAGAACACTGAAGCTTTCTTT. Its translation is CATMAKQNTEAFF.

This clonotype has just a few counts. The chain employs TRBV28 and TRBJ2-1; 9 bases align to TRBD2. This CDR3 comprises 16 residues. The germline V gene has CDR1 MDHEN and CDR2 SYDVKM. Trimming took 2 bases from V and 0 from J; bases not matched to a gene: 2. This CDR3 is CASSLLSGSSYNEQFF. The DNA for the CDR3 is TGTGCCAGCAGTTTACTTAGCGGGAGCTCCTACAATGAGCAGTTCTTC.

This clonotype turned up a few times. The V and J genes are TRBV9 and TRBJ2-1, with D perhaps assigned TRBD1 or TRBD2 (5 bases each). Germline-derived CDR1 and CDR2 are SGDLS and YYNGEE. V was cut by 4 bases and J by 7 bases, with 15 bases left in between. The CDR3 spans 14 residues. CDR3 region: CASSSGPEGNEQFF. DNA of the CDR3: TGTGCCAGCAGCTCTGGGCCCGAGGGGAATGAGCAGTTCTTC.

At least ten counts were recorded for this clonotype. The chain employs TRBV5-1 and TRBJ2-3; no firm D call. The V and J ends lost 7 bases and 0 bases respectively, with 15 bases between them. Germline-derived CDR1 and CDR2 are SGHRS and YFSETQ. The CDR3 totals 15 residues. CDR3 region: CASDLDGTSTDTQYF. The CDR3 DNA sequence: TGCGCCAGCGATCTGGACGGAACTAGCACAGATACGCAGTATTTT. Variable domain in full (rest from reference TRBV5-1 and TRBJ2-3): KAGVTQTPRYLIKTRGQQVTLSCSPISGHRSVSWYQQTPGQGLQFLFEYFSETQRNKGNFPGRFSGRQFSNSRSEMNVSTLELGDSALYLCASDLDGTSTDTQYFGPGTRLTVL.

The sample holds many counts of this clonotype. The gene calls are TRBV20-1 and TRBJ2-7, with 9 bases aligning to TRBD1. Losses at the gene ends were 3 bases for V and 6 bases for J; bases not matched to a gene: 6. Germline CDR1 is DFQATT and CDR2 is SNEGSKA (reference sequence). The CDR3 totals 13 residues. The CDR3 DNA follows: TGCAGTGCTAGTCTGGGACAGGGTGCCGAGCAGTACTTC. This gives the protein CSASLGQGAEQYF.

The genes are TRBV25-1 and TRBJ2-7, with TRBD1 matching over 9 bases. Unmatched junction bases numbered 10, after V lost 5 bases and J lost 5 bases. Germline V gene data show CDR1 as MGHDK and CDR2 as SYGVNS. The CDR3 is 15 residues long. The CDR3 sequence: CASSSPGTGINEQYF. The DNA for the CDR3 is TGTGCCAGCAGTAGCCCCGGGACAGGGATCAACGAGCAGTACTTC.

V is TRBV2 and J is TRBJ1-2; 11 nucleotides match TRBD1. From germline, CDR1 is SNHLY and CDR2 FYNNEI. The CDR3 length is 14 residues. V lost 6 bases and J lost 7; bases outside the gene matches: 7. The CDR3 spells CASSRTGGAFGYTF. CDR3 nucleotides: TGTGCCAGCAGCAGGACAGGGGGCGCGTTTGGCTACACCTTC.

V usage is TRBV5-6 and J usage is TRBJ2-1, with 9 bases that match TRBD2. V was clipped by 4 bases and J by 3 bases; unmatched bases: 5. The CDR3 sequence is 15 residues long. Per the germline V gene, CDR1 is SGHDT and CDR2 is YYEEEE. CDR3 protein: CASSQSGRIYNEQFF. The DNA of the CDR3 is TGTGCCAGCAGCCAAAGCGGGAGGATCTACAATGAGCAGTTCTTC.

This clonotype was detected only a few times. CDR3 nucleotides: TGCGCCAGCAGCTTGGTGGCTAGCGAATTCACAGATACGCAGTATTTT. Translation gives CASSLVASEFTDTQYF. V and J are TRBV5-1 and TRBJ2-3; possible D gene TRBD2, 6 bases. The V end was cut by 0 bases, the J end by 2 bases, with 13 bases between. The CDR3 has 16 amino acids. The germline V gene encodes CDR1 SGHRS and CDR2 YFSETQ.

This rearrangement joins TRBV11-2 to TRBJ2-1; 10 bases match TRBD2. The CDR3 totals 16 residues. Trimming took 1 base from V and 7 from J; bases not matched to a gene: 7. CDR1 SGHAT and CDR2 FQNNGV come from the germline V gene. CDR3 residues: CASSLGGGLARNEQFF. Written as DNA, the CDR3 is TGTGCCAGCAGCTTAGGAGGGGGACTAGCGCGGAATGAGCAGTTCTTC.

This clonotype was counted a single time. J is TRBJ1-1 and V is TRBV7-3; D might be TRBD1 (6 bases). The V gene lost 4 bases and the J gene lost 8 bases, with 20 bases spanning the gap. This CDR3 has 15 amino acids. CDR1 and CDR2 (germline): SGHTA, FQGTGA. This CDR3 reads CASSSSIQGRPEAFF. Written as DNA, the CDR3 is TGTGCCAGCAGCTCTAGCATACAGGGTCGGCCCGAAGCTTTCTTT.

V is TRBV6-2 or TRBV6-3 and J is TRBJ2-7; the D call may be TRBD1 or TRBD2 (5 bases each). Per the germline V gene, CDR1 is MNHEY and CDR2 is SVGEGT. The CDR3 runs 14 residues. The V end was cut by 1 base, the J end by 3 bases, with 10 bases between. This chain's CDR3 is CASSYYGDDYEQYF. DNA for the CDR3: TGTGCCAGCAGTTACTATGGGGACGACTACGAGCAGTACTTC.

In this sample, this clonotype turned up a few times. The V gene is TRBV20-1, the J gene TRBJ1-5; possibly TRBD1 for D (6 bases). Per the germline V gene, CDR1 is DFQATT and CDR2 is SNEGSKA (reference sequence). Trimming took 6 bases from V and 4 from J, leaving 13 bases between them. The length of the CDR3 is 13 residues. CDR3: CSARGRLNQPQHF. The CDR3 nucleotides are TGCAGTGCCAGGGGCAGGCTAAATCAGCCCCAGCATTTT.

This clonotype was recorded many times. The gene calls are TRBV12-3 or TRBV12-4 and TRBJ2-3; TRBD2 aligns across 12 bases. The CDR3 covers 16 residues. Unmatched junction bases numbered 10, after V lost 6 bases and J lost 6 bases. The CDR3 nucleotides read TGTGCCAGCAGGGAGAGACTAGCGGGAGCAGGGGATACGCAGTATTTT. This sequence encodes CASRERLAGAGDTQYF.

This clonotype was found a few times. The chain joins TRBV5-1 to TRBJ2-5, with D possibly TRBD2 on 5 matching bases. The CDR3 loop spans 14 amino acids. Trimming took off 6 bases at V and 5 bases at J, with 17 bases between the two ends. The germline gives CDR1 SGHRS, CDR2 YFSETQ. The CDR3 DNA sequence: TGCGCCAGCATCCCGAGGGTGGGTAAGGAGACCCAGTACTTC. Amino acids: CASIPRVGKETQYF.

The chain combines TRBV6-1 with TRBJ1-2, with D tentatively TRBD1 (5 bases). V lost 4 bases and J 5 bases, leaving 14 bases between the germline ends. This CDR3 spans 14 amino acids. The V gene's germline CDR1 is MNHNS and CDR2 SASEGT. CDR3 nucleotide sequence: TGTGCCAGCAGTGGGGACGGGCCGATATATGGCTACACCTTC. As protein: CASSGDGPIYGYTF.

This chain connects TRBV7-3 to TRBJ2-7, with a weak D call TRBD2 (5 bases). The CDR3 loop spans 13 amino acids. The germline V and J ends were trimmed by 0 bases and 7 bases, with 10 bases remaining between them. Germline V gene sequence: CDR1 SGHTA, CDR2 FQGTGA. Here the CDR3 DNA reads TGTGCCAGCAGCTTAACGACGACGGGAGAGCAGTACTTC. This codes for CASSLTTTGEQYF.

The V gene is TRBV6-2 or TRBV6-3, the J gene TRBJ1-2; 7 nucleotides line up with TRBD1. This CDR3 spans 17 amino acids. The germline gives CDR1 MNHEY, CDR2 SVGEGT. Germline trimming cut 6 bases from V and 5 bases from J; bases unmatched to any gene: 18. The CDR3 protein is CASSKAGDSPGPYGYTF. CDR3 coding DNA: TGTGCCAGCAGCAAGGCGGGGGACAGCCCGGGACCTTATGGCTACACCTTC.

This clonotype appeared many times. The rearrangement joins TRBV12-3 or TRBV12-4 to TRBJ2-3; D possibly matches TRBD1 or TRBD2 (5 bases each). This CDR3 region has 14 residues. Between the trimmed V and J ends, which lost 1 base and 2 bases, there was a span of 7 bases. This CDR3 is CASSLEGTTDTQYF. As DNA, the CDR3 is TGTGCCAGCAGTTTAGAGGGGACCACAGATACGCAGTATTTT.

This clonotype was recorded many times. The chain has TRBV28 and TRBJ1-1; D is ambiguous. Trimming shortened V by 7 bases and J by 1 base, and 4 bases separated the two germline ends. Germline assignment: CDR1 MDHEN and CDR2 SYDVKM. The CDR3 contains 11 residues. The chain's CDR3 is CASTGNTEAFF. CDR3 nucleotides: TGTGCCAGCACAGGGAACACTGAAGCTTTCTTT.